A single T cell receptor beta chain is shown here with its context. Its matching antigen is unknown. These data belong to a study of T cell responses to AZD1222 COVID-19 vaccine. Study-wide findings and caveats: Receipt of two AZD1222 doses was followed by a rise in Spike-specific TCR breadth and depth.

Sequencing used immunoSEQ multiplex PCR; TCRdb keeps in-frame clones, though not all of them. Found here are 150,000 to 200,000 clones, about nine tenths of them singletons; the top ten hold more than 0.9%. Timing groups of about 4 and about 12 weeks for second doses were pooled. With 2 bases removed from V and 6 bases from J, the gap between germline ends came to 10 bases. Germline values: CDR1 LGHDT, CDR2 YNNKEL (reference sequence). The CDR3 spans 13 residues. The input for sequencing was peripheral blood, taken 28 days after the second AZD1222 dose. This TCR was recovered from an adult who received the AZD1222 COVID-19 vaccine. The gene calls are TRBV3-1 (or the pseudogene TRBV3-2) and TRBJ2-5; no firm D call. CDR3 DNA sequence: TGTGCCAGCAGCCAAACCCAACCCCAGACCCAGTACTTC. Its protein is CASSQTQPQTQYF.